This T cell receptor beta chain is drawn from a study of T-cell reconstitution after alpha-beta-depleted transplantation in children. V was cut by 0 bases and J by 3 bases, with 10 bases left in between. The CDR3 sequence is 15 residues long. Germline V gives CDR1 SGDLS, CDR2 YYNGEE. A TCRbeta library incorporating unique molecular identifiers was prepared. A single record per CDR3 protein comes from TCRdb applying MiXCR to the PCR reads. Among about 690,000 distinct CDR3 sequences listed, around 17% were seen once. This specimen consisted of PBMCs from the stem cell graft donor, obtained from the stem cell graft. The sequence was obtained from a human donor who donated a stem cell graft to a child with acute myeloid leukemia. This sequence joins TRBV9 and TRBJ1-5, with D unresolved. The CDR3 DNA reads TGTGCCAGCAGCGTAGACGCTGGGGTCAATCAGCCCCAGCATTTT. It encodes CASSVDAGVNQPQHF.